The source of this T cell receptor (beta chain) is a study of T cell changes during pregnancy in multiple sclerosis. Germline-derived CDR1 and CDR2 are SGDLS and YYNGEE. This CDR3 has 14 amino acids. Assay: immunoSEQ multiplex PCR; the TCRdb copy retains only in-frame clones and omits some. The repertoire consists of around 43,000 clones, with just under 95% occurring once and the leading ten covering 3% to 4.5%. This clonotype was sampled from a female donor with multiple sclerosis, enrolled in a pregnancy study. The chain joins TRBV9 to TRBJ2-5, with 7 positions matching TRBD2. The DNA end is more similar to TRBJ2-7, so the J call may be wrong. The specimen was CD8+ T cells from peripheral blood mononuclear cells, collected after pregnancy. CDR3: CASSVDGAGDEQYF. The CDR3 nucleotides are TGTGCCAGCAGCGTAGATGGGGCGGGGGACGAGCAGTACTTC.